This TCR beta chain comes out of a study of blood T cell repertoires in COVID-19. Study-wide context: Acute and convalescent COVID-19 samples came from the United States, Italy and Spain. In each case, the material was cDNA or gDNA derived from T cells, B-cell-depleted T cells, or PBMCs.

This CDR3 is built from 14 residues. CDR1 and CDR2 from the germline V gene are SGHRS and YFSETQ. V was pared by 1 base and J by 4 bases, with 9 bases between. This clone is a singleton in its sample. Original methodology: Amplified reference gene primers provided the basis for estimating nucleated cell counts. Method: immunoSEQ multiplex PCR; TCRdb's copy keeps in-frame clones and lacks some. That table gives V, J and clone size, and the DNA gave D and trimming. The sample lists about 76,000 clones; 75% were seen once. This chain uses TRBV5-1 with TRBJ1-5, with D perhaps TRBD1 (5 bases). Sample: peripheral blood. This TCR was sampled from a man aged 65 to 79 with acute or convalescent COVID-19. As DNA, the CDR3 is TGCGCCAGCAGCTTGACAGGCGAGAATCAGCCCCAGCATTTT. This sequence encodes CASSLTGENQPQHF.